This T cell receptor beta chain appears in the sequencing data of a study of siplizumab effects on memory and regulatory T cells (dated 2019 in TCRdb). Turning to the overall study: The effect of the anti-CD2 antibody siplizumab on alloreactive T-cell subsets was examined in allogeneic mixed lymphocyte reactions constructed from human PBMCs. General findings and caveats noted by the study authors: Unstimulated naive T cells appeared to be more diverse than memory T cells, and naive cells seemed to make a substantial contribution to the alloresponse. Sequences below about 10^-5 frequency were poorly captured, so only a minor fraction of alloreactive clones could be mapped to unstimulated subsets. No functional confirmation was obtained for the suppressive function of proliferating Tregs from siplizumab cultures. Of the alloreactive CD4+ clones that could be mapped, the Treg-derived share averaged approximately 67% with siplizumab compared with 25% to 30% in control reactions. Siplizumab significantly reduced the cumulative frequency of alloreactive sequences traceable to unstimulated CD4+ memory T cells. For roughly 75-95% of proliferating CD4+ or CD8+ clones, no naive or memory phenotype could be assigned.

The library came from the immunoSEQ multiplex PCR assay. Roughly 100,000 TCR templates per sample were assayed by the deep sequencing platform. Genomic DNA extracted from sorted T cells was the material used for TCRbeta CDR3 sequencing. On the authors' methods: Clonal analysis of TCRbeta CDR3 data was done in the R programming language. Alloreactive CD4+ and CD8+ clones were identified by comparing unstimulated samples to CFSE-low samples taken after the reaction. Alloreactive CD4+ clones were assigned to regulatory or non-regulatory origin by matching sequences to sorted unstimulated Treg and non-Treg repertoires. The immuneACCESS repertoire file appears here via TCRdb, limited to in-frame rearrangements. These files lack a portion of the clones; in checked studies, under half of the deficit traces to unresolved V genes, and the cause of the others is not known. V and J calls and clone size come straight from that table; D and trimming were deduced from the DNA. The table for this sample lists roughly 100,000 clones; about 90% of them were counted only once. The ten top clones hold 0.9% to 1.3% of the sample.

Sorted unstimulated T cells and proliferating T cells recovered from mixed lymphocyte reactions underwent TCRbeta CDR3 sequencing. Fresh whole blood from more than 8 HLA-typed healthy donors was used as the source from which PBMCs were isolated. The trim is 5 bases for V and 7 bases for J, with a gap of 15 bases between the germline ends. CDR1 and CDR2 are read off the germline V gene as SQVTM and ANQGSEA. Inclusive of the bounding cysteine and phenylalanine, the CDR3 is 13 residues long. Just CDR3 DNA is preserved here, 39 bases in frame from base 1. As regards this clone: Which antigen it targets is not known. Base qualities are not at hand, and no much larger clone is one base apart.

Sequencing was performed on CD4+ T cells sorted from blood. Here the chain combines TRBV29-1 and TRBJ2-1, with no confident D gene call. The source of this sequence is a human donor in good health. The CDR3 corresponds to CSVRPSHQNEQFF. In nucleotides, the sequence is TGCAGCGTTAGACCTTCTCACCAGAATGAGCAGTTCTTC.